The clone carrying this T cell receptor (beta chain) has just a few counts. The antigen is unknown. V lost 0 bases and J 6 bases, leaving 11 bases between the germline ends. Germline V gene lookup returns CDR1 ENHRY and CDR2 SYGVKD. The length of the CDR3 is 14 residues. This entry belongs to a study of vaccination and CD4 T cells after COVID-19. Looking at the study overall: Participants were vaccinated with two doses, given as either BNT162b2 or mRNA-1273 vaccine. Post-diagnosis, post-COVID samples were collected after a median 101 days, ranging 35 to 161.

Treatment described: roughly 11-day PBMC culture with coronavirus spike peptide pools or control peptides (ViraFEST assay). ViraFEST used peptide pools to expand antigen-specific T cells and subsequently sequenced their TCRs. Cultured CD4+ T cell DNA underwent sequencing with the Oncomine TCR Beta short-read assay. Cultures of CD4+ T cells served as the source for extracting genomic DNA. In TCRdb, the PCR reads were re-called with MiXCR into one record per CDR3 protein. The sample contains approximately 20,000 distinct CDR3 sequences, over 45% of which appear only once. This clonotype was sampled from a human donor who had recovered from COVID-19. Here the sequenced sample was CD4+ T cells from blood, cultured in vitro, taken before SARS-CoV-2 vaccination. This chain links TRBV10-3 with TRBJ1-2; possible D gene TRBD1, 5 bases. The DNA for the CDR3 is TGTGCCATCAGTGAGTCGAATGGGGCGGATGGCTACACCTTC. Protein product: CAISESNGADGYTF.